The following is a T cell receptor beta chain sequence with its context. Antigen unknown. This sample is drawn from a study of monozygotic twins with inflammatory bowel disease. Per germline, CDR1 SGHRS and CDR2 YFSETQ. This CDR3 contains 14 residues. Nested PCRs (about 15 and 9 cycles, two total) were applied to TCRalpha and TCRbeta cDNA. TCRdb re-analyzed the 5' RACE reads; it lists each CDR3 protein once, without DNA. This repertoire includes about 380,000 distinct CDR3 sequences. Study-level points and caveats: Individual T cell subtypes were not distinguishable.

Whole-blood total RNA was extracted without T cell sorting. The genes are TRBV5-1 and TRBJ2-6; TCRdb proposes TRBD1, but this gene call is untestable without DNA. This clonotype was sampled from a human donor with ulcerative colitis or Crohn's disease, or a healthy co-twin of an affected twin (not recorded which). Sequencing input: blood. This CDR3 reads CASSGTAGANVLTF.